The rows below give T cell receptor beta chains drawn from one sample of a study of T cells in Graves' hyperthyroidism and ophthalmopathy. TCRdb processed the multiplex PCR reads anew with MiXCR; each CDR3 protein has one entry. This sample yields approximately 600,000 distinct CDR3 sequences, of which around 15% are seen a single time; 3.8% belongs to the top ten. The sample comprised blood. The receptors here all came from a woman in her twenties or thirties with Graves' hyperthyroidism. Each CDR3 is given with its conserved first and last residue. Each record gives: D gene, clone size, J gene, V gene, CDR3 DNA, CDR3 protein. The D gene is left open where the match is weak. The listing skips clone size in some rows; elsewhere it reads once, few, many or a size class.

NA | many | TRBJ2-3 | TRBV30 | TGTGCCTGGAGTGCCACCGTCAGCACAGATACGCAGTATTTT | CAWSATVSTDTQYF
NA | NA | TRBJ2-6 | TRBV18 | TGTGCCAGTTCGCCTGGACAAGGAAACTACTCTGGGGCCAACGTCCTGACTTTC | CASSPGQGNYSGANVLTF
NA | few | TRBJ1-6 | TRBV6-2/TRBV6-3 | TGTGCCAGCAGTGACAGGAGCTCCTATAATTCACCCCTCCACTTT | CASSDRSSYNSPLHF
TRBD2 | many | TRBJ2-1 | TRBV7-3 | TGTGCCAGCAGCCCAATTGCGGGACTAGCGGGAGGCAACTACAATGAGCAGTTCTTC | CASSPIAGLAGGNYNEQFF
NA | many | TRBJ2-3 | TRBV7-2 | TGTGCCAGCAGCTCCTACATGGGCATAGATACGCAGTATTTT | CASSSYMGIDTQYF
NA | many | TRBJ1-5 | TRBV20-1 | TGCAGTGCTAGTGCAAACAATCAGCCCCAGCATTTT | CSASANNQPQHF
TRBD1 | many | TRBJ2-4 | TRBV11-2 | TGTGCCAGCAGCCCGGGACAGGGCGGCATTCAGTACTTC | CASSPGQGGIQYF
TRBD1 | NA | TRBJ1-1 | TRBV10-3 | TGTGCCATCAGTGAGGCAGGGGGCTTGAACACTGAAGCTTTCTTT | CAISEAGGLNTEAFF
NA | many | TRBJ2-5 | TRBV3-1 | TGTGCCAGCAGCCAAGACTCAGGGTCCCAAGAGACCCAGTACTTC | CASSQDSGSQETQYF
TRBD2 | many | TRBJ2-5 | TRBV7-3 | TGTGCCAGCAGCTTATGGTCTAGCGGGAGGGGGGGACAAGAGACCCAGTACTTC | CASSLWSSGRGGQETQYF
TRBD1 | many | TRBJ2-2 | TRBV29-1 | TGCAGCGTTGAAGTGACAGGGCTGAACACCGGGGAGCTGTTTTTT | CSVEVTGLNTGELFF
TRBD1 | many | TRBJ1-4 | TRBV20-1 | TGCAGTGCTAGACGGGACAGATCAACTAATGAAAAACTGTTTTTT | CSARRDRSTNEKLFF
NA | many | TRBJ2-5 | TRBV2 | TGTGCCAGCAGTGAAGAACCTACTTACCCGGAGACCCAGTACTTC | CASSEEPTYPETQYF
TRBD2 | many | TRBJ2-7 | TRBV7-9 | TGTGCCAGCAGCGTACCGGGACTATTGCCTGAGCAGTACTTC | CASSVPGLLPEQYF
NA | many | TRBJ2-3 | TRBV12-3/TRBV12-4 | TGTGCCAGCAACGCCCCGCCGGATACGCAGTATTTT | CASNAPPDTQYF
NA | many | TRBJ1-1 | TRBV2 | TGTGCCAGCAGTGAAGAGGAGACACTGAACACTGAAGCTTTCTTT | CASSEEETLNTEAFF
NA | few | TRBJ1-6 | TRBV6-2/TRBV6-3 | TGTGCCAGCAGCTACCGAAATAATTCACCCCTCCACTTT | CASSYRNNSPLHF
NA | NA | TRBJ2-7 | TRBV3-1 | TGTGCCAGCAGCCAGGAAACAGCGAGCTACGAGCAGTACTTC | CASSQETASYEQYF
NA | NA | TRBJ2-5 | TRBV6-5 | TGTGCCAGCAGTTCCTTTAGGGGGGCCAAAGAGACCCAGTACTTC | CASSSFRGAKETQYF
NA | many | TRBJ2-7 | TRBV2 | TGTGCCAGCACAGGGGACCAAACCTACGAGCAGTACTTC | CASTGDQTYEQYF
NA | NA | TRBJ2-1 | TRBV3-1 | TGTGCCAGCAGCCAAGGGTCCCCTGGCGATGAGCAGTTCTTC | CASSQGSPGDEQFF
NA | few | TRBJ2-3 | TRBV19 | TGTGCCAGTCGTACTAGTTCCTCAGATACGCAGTATTTT | CASRTSSSDTQYF
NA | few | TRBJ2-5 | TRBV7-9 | TGTGCCAGCAGTTCAAACGGGGCTCCTCAAGAGACCCAGTACTTC | CASSSNGAPQETQYF
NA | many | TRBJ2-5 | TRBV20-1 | TGCAGTGCTCAGACCCAGTACTTC | CSAQTQYF
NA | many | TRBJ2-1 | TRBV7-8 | TGTGCCAGCAGCTCCCTATTAAGGGCTAATGAGCAGTTCTTC | CASSSLLRANEQFF
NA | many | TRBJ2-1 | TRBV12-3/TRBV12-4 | TGTGCCAGCAGTTTAGGGTTTAAAAATGAGCAGTTCTTC | CASSLGFKNEQFF
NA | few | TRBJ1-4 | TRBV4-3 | TGCGCCAGCAGCCGGGACCTCCGGGATGAAAAACTGTTTTTT | CASSRDLRDEKLFF
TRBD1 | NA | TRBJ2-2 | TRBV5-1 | TGCGCCAGCAGCTCGACAGGGGCCGACACCGGGGAGCTGTTTTTT | CASSSTGADTGELFF
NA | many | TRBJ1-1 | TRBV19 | TGTGCCAGTAGTACGAACCCAACAAGCTGGGCTGAAGCTTTCTTT | CASSTNPTSWAEAFF
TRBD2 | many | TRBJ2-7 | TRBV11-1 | TGTGCCAGCAGTTATGGGACTAGCCATACCTACGAGCAGTACTTC | CASSYGTSHTYEQYF
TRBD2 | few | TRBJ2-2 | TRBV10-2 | TGCGCCAGCAGTCGAGCGGGGTCGAACACCGGGGAGCTGTTTTTT | CASSRAGSNTGELFF
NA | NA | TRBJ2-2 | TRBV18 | TGTGCCAGCTCACCCTGGCAGGGACCGAACACCGGGGAGCTGTTTTTT | CASSPWQGPNTGELFF
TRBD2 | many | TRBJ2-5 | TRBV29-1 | TGCAGCGTTGACTCACCAAGACTAGCGGGAGGTGAGACCCAGTACTTC | CSVDSPRLAGGETQYF
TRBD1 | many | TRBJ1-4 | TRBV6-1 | TGTGCCAGCGACCGGGACAGGGGAGGTGAAAAACTGTTTTTT | CASDRDRGGEKLFF
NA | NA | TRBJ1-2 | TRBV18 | TGTGCCAGCTCACCACTTAATCTGGGGCAGGAACATGGCTACACCTTC | CASSPLNLGQEHGYTF
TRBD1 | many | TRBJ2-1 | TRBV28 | TGTGCCAGCAGTTCGTCCGGGACAGGGAGAGTTGAGCAGTTCTTC | CASSSSGTGRVEQFF
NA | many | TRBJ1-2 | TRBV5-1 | TGCGCCAGCAGCTTAGGACAGAAGATCTATGGCTACACCTTC | CASSLGQKIYGYTF
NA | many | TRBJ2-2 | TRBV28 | TGTGCCAGCAGTGCCTGGCGGGAGAACACCGGGGAGCTGTTTTTT | CASSAWRENTGELFF
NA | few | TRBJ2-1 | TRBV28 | TGTGCCAGCGGTGCCGGGACTCTCTACAATGAGCAGTTCTTC | CASGAGTLYNEQFF
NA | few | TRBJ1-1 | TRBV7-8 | TGTGCCAGCAGCCCGGGCGGGGCGGGACCGGGTGGCACTGAAGCTTTCTTT | CASSPGGAGPGGTEAFF
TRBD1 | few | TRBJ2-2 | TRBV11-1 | TGTGCCAGCAGCCCCTCGGACAGGGTCACCGGGGAGCTGTTTTTT | CASSPSDRVTGELFF
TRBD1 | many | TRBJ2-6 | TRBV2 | TGTGCCAGCAGTGGGGGACAGTCCTTCGGGGCCAACGTCCTGACTTTC | CASSGGQSFGANVLTF
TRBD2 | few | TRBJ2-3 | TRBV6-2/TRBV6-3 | TGTGCCAGCAGTTACTTGCCCCTTAGCGGGAGGGCCGGGGTCACAGATACGCAGTATTTT | CASSYLPLSGRAGVTDTQYF
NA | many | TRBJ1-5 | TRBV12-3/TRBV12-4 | TGTGCCAGCAGTATATGGGGATACAATCAGCCCCAGCATTTT | CASSIWGYNQPQHF
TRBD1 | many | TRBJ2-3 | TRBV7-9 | TGTGCCAGCAGCATGACAGGGGGGGCAGATACGCAGTATTTT | CASSMTGGADTQYF
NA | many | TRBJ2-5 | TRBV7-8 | TGTGCCAGCAGCGACCCTGACAGAGTCCTCCAAGAGACCCAGTACTTC | CASSDPDRVLQETQYF
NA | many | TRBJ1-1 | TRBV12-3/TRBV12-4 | TGTGCCAGCAGCAAAGTAACAGTTGACACTGAAGCTTTCTTT | CASSKVTVDTEAFF
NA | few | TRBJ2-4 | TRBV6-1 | TGTGCCTGCAGTGCGGCGCGGATCATTCAGTACTTC | CACSAARIIQYF
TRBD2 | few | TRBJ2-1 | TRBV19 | TGTGCCAGTAGCTTTAGAGCGGGACCTTACAATGAGCAGTTCTTC | CASSFRAGPYNEQFF
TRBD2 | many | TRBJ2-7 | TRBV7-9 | TGTGCCAGCACCCACCTCTCTAGCGGGAGGGCTGGCGCCTACGAGCAGTACTTC | CASTHLSSGRAGAYEQYF
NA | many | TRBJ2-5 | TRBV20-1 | TGCAGTGCTAGACCAACGGGGCAGGGAGGGTACTTC | CSARPTGQGGYF
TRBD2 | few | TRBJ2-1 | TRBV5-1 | TGCGCCAGCAGCGTGACCTTTCGGCGGGAGGTTTACAATGAGCAGTTCTTC | CASSVTFRREVYNEQFF
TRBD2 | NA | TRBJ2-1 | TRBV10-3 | TGTGCCATGAGCGGGAGTCAATACAATGAGCAGTTCTTC | CAMSGSQYNEQFF
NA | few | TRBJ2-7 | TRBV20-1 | TGCAGTGCTCCGGACAGACGAGGGATTTCCTACGAGCAGTACTTC | CSAPDRRGISYEQYF
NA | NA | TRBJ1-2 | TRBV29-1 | TGCAGCGTTGTAACGCCGGACTATGGCTACACCTTC | CSVVTPDYGYTF